This entry concerns a single TCR beta chain. Method: immunoSEQ multiplex PCR; TCRdb's copy keeps in-frame clones and lacks some. The sample yields some 220,000 clones, about 85% seen once. The sample belongs to a study of blood T cell repertoires in COVID-19. Sequencing was carried out using peripheral blood. The origin of this receptor is a man in his fifties or sixties who had recovered from COVID-19.

CDR3 amino acids: CASSPSGGQPQHF. The CDR3 DNA reads as TGTGCCAGTAGTCCGTCGGGGGGACAGCCCCAGCATTTT. The chain recombines TRBV19 with TRBJ1-5; D possibly corresponds to TRBD1 (5 bases). V was trimmed by 5 bases and J by 7 bases, leaving 12 bases between them. CDR3 length equals 13 residues. Germline CDR1 LNHDA, CDR2 SQIVND (reference sequence).